These T cell receptor beta chains were read from a single sample in a study of Ad26.COV2.S vaccination and SARS-CoV-2 variants. TCRdb's table, derived via immunoSEQ multiplex PCR, lists solely in-frame clones and lacks some. The table includes 440,000 or so clones, 90% detected once. Source: peripheral blood, taken in a trial of Ad26.COV2.S vaccine versus placebo. Receptor source: a person aged 18 to 65 who received the Ad26.COV2.S COVID-19 vaccine or a placebo. Both conserved end residues are part of each CDR3. D genes are given only for firm matches. Clone size is shown for a subset of rows, as once, few, many or a class of expanded clone.

>NA|TRBV27|NA|TRBJ2-7
TGTGCCAGCAGTTTGATAGGACTCCCCGGAGCCTACGAGCAGTACTTC
CASSLIGLPGAYEQYF
>NA|TRBV27|TRBD1|TRBJ2-5
TGTGCCAGCAGTTTAGGGGACAGGGCACAAGAGACCCAGTACTTC
CASSLGDRAQETQYF
>NA|TRBV9|NA|TRBJ1-6
TGTGCCAGCAGCGTAGGGGACTCCTATAATTCACCCCTCCACTTT
CASSVGDSYNSPLHF
>NA|TRBV18|TRBD1|TRBJ2-7
TGTGCCAGCACAGGGGACGGACCCTACGAGCAGTACTTC
CASTGDGPYEQYF
>NA|TRBV10-3|TRBD1|TRBJ2-7
TGTGCCATCAGTGGCTCCGGGACAGGGGGCTTGGAGCAGTACTTC
CAISGSGTGGLEQYF
>NA|TRBV5-5|TRBD2|TRBJ2-5
TGTGCCAGCAGCTTGACTAGCGGGAGTGTGGAGACCCAGTACTTC
CASSLTSGSVETQYF
>NA|TRBV5-1|NA|TRBJ2-5
TGCGCCAGCAGCTTGGGGCAGGGGCTTAAGGAGACCCAGTACTTC
CASSLGQGLKETQYF
>NA|TRBV15|NA|TRBJ1-6
TGTGCCACCAGCAGAGTCACGGGTTCACCCCTCCACTTT
CATSRVTGSPLHF
>NA|TRBV6-2/TRBV6-3|NA|TRBJ1-6
TGTGCCAGCAGTCCACACTCCGGGAGCTCCTATAATTCACCCCTCCACTTT
CASSPHSGSSYNSPLHF
>NA|TRBV30|NA|TRBJ1-6
TGTGCCTACCGGAGCTCCTATAATTCACCCCTCCACTTT
CAYRSSYNSPLHF
>NA|TRBV11-3|NA|TRBJ2-1
TGTGCCAGCAGCTTAGTTGGCGGGGCAGCCTCCTACAATGAGCAGTTCTTC
CASSLVGGAASYNEQFF
>NA|TRBV7-2|NA|TRBJ1-2
TGTGCCAGCAGCTGGTCCTCCAGGGGTATCGATGGCTACACCTTC
CASSWSSRGIDGYTF
>NA|TRBV19|NA|TRBJ1-5
TGTGCCAGTAGTATAGCCCGTGGGGCCTGGGAGCCCCAGCATTTT
CASSIARGAWEPQHF
>once|TRBV24-1|TRBD2|TRBJ2-1
TGTGCCACCAGTGATCCCGGGACTAGCGGGAGTGGGAATGAGCAGTTCTTC
CATSDPGTSGSGNEQFF
>NA|TRBV14|NA|TRBJ2-1
TGTGCCAGCAGCCAAGTGGTCGGGGCAGCGAGGAGGGGGATAAATGAGCAGTTCTTC
CASSQVVGAARRGINEQFF
>NA|TRBV18|NA|TRBJ2-3
TGTGCCAGCTCACCGGGGCTAACCGGGGGTACGCAGTATTTT
CASSPGLTGGTQYF
>once|TRBV27|NA|TRBJ2-1
TGTGCCAGCAGTTTATCAGGGGCACAGTTCTTC
CASSLSGAQFF
>once|TRBV3-1/TRBV3-2|TRBD2|TRBJ2-5
TGTGCCAGCAGCCGGGGTCTGAGACTAGCGGGATTCGACCACCAAGAGACCCAGTACTTC
CASSRGLRLAGFDHQETQYF
>NA|TRBV15|NA|TRBJ2-7
TGTGCCACCAGCAGAGGGGGGGACGGATCCTACGAGCAGTACTTC
CATSRGGDGSYEQYF
>NA|TRBV28|NA|TRBJ2-5
TGTGCCAGCAGTTCGAGGACAGAAAGACAAGAGACCCAGTACTTC
CASSSRTERQETQYF
>NA|TRBV5-1|NA|TRBJ2-7
TGCGCCAGCAGCTTGGGAGCCGGGGAGGAGCAGTACTTC
CASSLGAGEEQYF
>NA|TRBV24-1|NA|TRBJ1-1
TGTGCCACCAGTGACTCAGGGGAGTTGAACACTGAAGCTTTCTTT
CATSDSGELNTEAFF
>NA|TRBV11-2|TRBD1|TRBJ1-6
TGTGCCAGCAGCTTTCGGGACAGGGGTGGCTCACCCCTCCACTTT
CASSFRDRGGSPLHF
>NA|TRBV3-1/TRBV3-2|NA|TRBJ2-3
TGTGCCAGCAGCCCCTCGAGGGTTAGCACAGATACGCAGTATTTT
CASSPSRVSTDTQYF
>NA|TRBV12-3/TRBV12-4|NA|TRBJ2-6
TGTGCCAGCAGTCGGGCGGGCAACGTCCTGACTTTC
CASSRAGNVLTF
>NA|TRBV6-5|NA|TRBJ1-3
TGTGCCAGCACCACAGGCTCTGGAAACACCATATATTTT
CASTTGSGNTIYF
>NA|TRBV7-2|NA|TRBJ2-1
TGTGCCAGCAGCTTGTCGCGCAGCTCCTACAATGAGCAGTTCTTC
CASSLSRSSYNEQFF
>NA|TRBV28|TRBD2|TRBJ2-7
TGTGCCAGCAGTTTTCCCAGCGGGATGGGCTCCTACGAGCAGTACTTC
CASSFPSGMGSYEQYF
>NA|TRBV9|TRBD2|TRBJ2-1
TGTGCCAGCAGCGTAGAAGGGGTAGCGGGAGGCGGGAATGAGCAGTTCTTC
CASSVEGVAGGGNEQFF
>NA|TRBV10-1|NA|TRBJ2-2
TGCGCCAGCAGTGACGTGTCCCCGAGTGGAACCGGGGAGCTGTTTTTT
CASSDVSPSGTGELFF
>NA|TRBV11-3|TRBD1|TRBJ2-5
TGTGCCAGCAGCTTAGGAACAGGGGTTCAAGAGACCCAGTACTTC
CASSLGTGVQETQYF
>NA|TRBV2|NA|TRBJ2-3
TGTGCCAGCAGTGGGGGAGGGGGTGGCACAGATACGCAGTATTTT
CASSGGGGGTDTQYF
>few|TRBV9|TRBD1|TRBJ1-1
TGTGCCAGCAGCGTAATGACAGGGGGCTTGACTGAAGCTTTCTTT
CASSVMTGGLTEAFF
>NA|TRBV7-2|NA|TRBJ2-7
TGTGCCAGCAGCTTAGGTCCTGGCGAGCAGTACTTC
CASSLGPGEQYF
>NA|TRBV28|NA|TRBJ2-7
TGTGCCAGCAGCTCCCCCGGGCAGGGAACCTACGAGCAGTACTTC
CASSSPGQGTYEQYF
>NA|TRBV18|TRBD2|TRBJ2-3
TGTGCCAGCTCATCCCTAGCGGGAGGCGCGGGAGTTAGCACAGATACGCAGTATTTT
CASSSLAGGAGVSTDTQYF
>NA|TRBV11-3|TRBD2|TRBJ2-3
TGTGCCAGCAGCCCCGGGGGGAAAGATACGCAGTATTTT
CASSPGGKDTQYF
>NA|TRBV7-9|TRBD2|TRBJ2-2
TGTGCCAGCAGCTCTCTAGGGCTAGCGGGAGCCGGGGAGCTGTTTTTT
CASSSLGLAGAGELFF
>NA|TRBV27|NA|TRBJ1-1
TGTGCCAGCAGTCCCCTGCTCTCCACTGAAGCTTTCTTT
CASSPLLSTEAFF
>NA|TRBV28|TRBD1|TRBJ2-7
TGTGCCAGCAGTTCACCCTATAAACAGGGGGCGGTCTACGAGCAGTACTTC
CASSSPYKQGAVYEQYF
>NA|TRBV29-1|TRBD1|TRBJ2-1
TGCAGCGTTGAGGGGTCAGAAGGGGGCATAAATAATGAGCAGTTCTTC
CSVEGSEGGINNEQFF
>NA|TRBV15|TRBD2|TRBJ2-2
TGTGCCACCAGCGGACCCGGGACTAGCGGGAGGGCCCTCGTCGGGGAGCTGTTTTTT
CATSGPGTSGRALVGELFF
>NA|TRBV5-4|NA|TRBJ2-5
TGTGCCAGCAGCTTGGAGAGGGCGGGGAGGGAGACCCAGTACTTC
CASSLERAGRETQYF
>NA|TRBV29-1|TRBD1|TRBJ1-4
TGCAGCGTTGAAGATTCAAGGGCAGGGGGCGGTGAAAAACTGTTTTTT
CSVEDSRAGGGEKLFF
>NA|TRBV24-1|NA|TRBJ2-3
TGTGCCACCAGTGGGAAACAGGGCATTAGGGCAGATACGCAGTATTTT
CATSGKQGIRADTQYF
>NA|TRBV18|TRBD1|TRBJ1-4
TGTGCCAGCTCACCGGGACAGCGTAATGAAAAACTGTTTTTT
CASSPGQRNEKLFF
>NA|TRBV23-1|NA|TRBJ2-5
TGCGCCAGCAGTCAACGTACAGGGGAGACCCAGTACTTC
CASSQRTGETQYF
>NA|TRBV12-5|NA|TRBJ1-2
TGTGCTAGTGGTTTGGAAGGAATCCCAGACTATGGCTACACCTTC
CASGLEGIPDYGYTF
>NA|TRBV25-1|TRBD1|TRBJ2-1
TGTGCCAGCAGCGACATTCCGGGACAGGGGGCGCGTGAGCAGTTCTTC
CASSDIPGQGAREQFF
>NA|TRBV4-1|TRBD1|TRBJ1-6
TGCGCCAGCAGCCCGACAGGGGTTGATAATTCACCCCTCCACTTT
CASSPTGVDNSPLHF
>NA|TRBV19|NA|TRBJ1-4
TGTGCCAGTAGTATGTTGGCAGGGGAAGGTGAAAAACTGTTTTTT
CASSMLAGEGEKLFF
>NA|TRBV19|NA|TRBJ2-7
TGTGCCAGTAGTATGGGCAGCGGTAGCTCCTACGAGCAGTACTTC
CASSMGSGSSYEQYF